This is a list of T cell receptor beta chains from one sample in a study of T cells in Graves' hyperthyroidism and ophthalmopathy. TCRdb reprocessed the multiplex PCR reads with MiXCR, giving one entry per CDR3 protein. Of fewer than 650,000 distinct CDR3 sequences listed, over 12% are singletons. Sequencing was done on a sample of blood. The source is a woman in her thirties or forties with Graves' ophthalmopathy. Both conserved end residues are part of each CDR3.

V gene,J gene,CDR3 protein
TRBV27,TRBJ1-2,CASTSTGGAADYGYTF
TRBV7-9,TRBJ2-5,CASGREGETQYF
TRBV6-2/TRBV6-3,TRBJ2-7,CASSRGGRVDEQYF
TRBV7-2,TRBJ1-1,CASSLPEAFF
TRBV7-8,TRBJ2-2,CASSLELAGTGELFF
TRBV24-1,TRBJ2-7,CATSDLREREQYF
TRBV18,TRBJ1-3,CASSPDRQGNTIYF
TRBV19,TRBJ2-7,CASKLAGGPSSYEQYF
TRBV20-1,TRBJ2-2,CSARARQTTGELFF
TRBV6-2/TRBV6-3,TRBJ2-5,CASSIPRTGANQETQYF
TRBV11-2,TRBJ2-7,CASSLDTAGTPYEQYF
TRBV12-3/TRBV12-4,TRBJ1-2,CASRPAGRHGYTF
TRBV30,TRBJ2-2,CAWSDGQGGTGELFF
TRBV7-9,TRBJ2-7,CASSHRESPSYEQYF
TRBV4-3,TRBJ2-7,CASSQGHSRREQYF
TRBV19,TRBJ2-5,CASSVSRGKTQYF
TRBV30,TRBJ1-1,CAWSVHQAFF
TRBV19,TRBJ1-5,CASDDARYSNQPQHF
TRBV9,TRBJ2-2,CASSVALEVNTGELFF
TRBV28,TRBJ2-7,CASSFAGVPYEQYF
TRBV11-2,TRBJ2-7,CASSATAGGYVGQYF
TRBV6-1,TRBJ2-7,CASRDPGTSGSYEQYF
TRBV18,TRBJ2-1,CASSPVGKIAGLGYNEQFF
TRBV12-3/TRBV12-4,TRBJ1-1,CASSLRTGSEAFF
TRBV14,TRBJ2-2,CASSQEGQREGRSWSTGELFF
TRBV20-1,TRBJ1-5,CSARGRDATRDQPQHF
TRBV19,TRBJ2-5,CASRRGETQETQYF
TRBV5-1,TRBJ2-6,CATSNSGANVLTF
TRBV6-2/TRBV6-3,TRBJ1-5,CASRPDSPIQPQHF
TRBV6-1,TRBJ1-1,CASSSGSNTEAFF
TRBV6-2/TRBV6-3,TRBJ1-1,CASSYSVGDTYTEAFF